The clone carrying this TCR beta chain has a single count. Its specificity is unknown. Primers: 60 Vbeta forward and 13 Jbeta reverse. Method: immunoSEQ multiplex PCR; TCRdb's copy keeps in-frame clones and lacks some. The table includes around 130,000 clones, about 85% detected once. The V end lost 6 bases, the J end lost 5 bases, and 20 bases lay between the germline ends. CDR3 length: 15 amino acids. Germline CDR1 and CDR2: MDHEN and SYDVKM. These data belong to a study of cytomegalovirus exposure and HLA in healthy donors. Study conclusions and caveats: In a later analysis, TCR association rates varied by HLA locus: DRB1 most, HLA-C fewest. After further analysis at a later stage, roughly 16,000 TCR beta sequences were associated with HLA alleles at 0.05 false discovery rate. Earlier findings revealed that most TCR beta V segments proved productive either about 87% or about 30% of the time. It was taken for granted in presence/absence analyses that sequencing depth across donors was roughly uniform.

V is TRBV28 and J is TRBJ2-7; D unresolved. Sequencing was performed on PBMCs. The TCR comes from a woman in her twenties or thirties in good health and CMV-seropositive. The CDR3 nucleotides read TGTGCCAGCAGCCGCCTTAGGCACTCTGGGCACGAGCAGTACTTC. It translates to CASSRLRHSGHEQYF.